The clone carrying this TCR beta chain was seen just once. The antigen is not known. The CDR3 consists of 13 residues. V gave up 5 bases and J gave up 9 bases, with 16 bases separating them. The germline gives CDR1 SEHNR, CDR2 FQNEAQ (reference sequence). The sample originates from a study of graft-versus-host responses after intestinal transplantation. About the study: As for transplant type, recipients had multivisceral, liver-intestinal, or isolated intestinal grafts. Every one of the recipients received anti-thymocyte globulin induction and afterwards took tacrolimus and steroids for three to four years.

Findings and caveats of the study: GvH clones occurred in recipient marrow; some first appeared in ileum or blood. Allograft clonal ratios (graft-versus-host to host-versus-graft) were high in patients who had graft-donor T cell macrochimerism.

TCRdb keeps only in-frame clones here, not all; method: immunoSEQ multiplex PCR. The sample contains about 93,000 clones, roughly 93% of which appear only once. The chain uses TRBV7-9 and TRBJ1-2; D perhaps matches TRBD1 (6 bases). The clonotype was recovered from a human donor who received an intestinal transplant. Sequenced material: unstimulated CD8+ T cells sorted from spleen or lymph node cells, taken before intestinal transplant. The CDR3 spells CASSLQGVGSYTF. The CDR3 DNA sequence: TGTGCCAGCAGCCTACAGGGAGTAGGGAGCTACACCTTC.